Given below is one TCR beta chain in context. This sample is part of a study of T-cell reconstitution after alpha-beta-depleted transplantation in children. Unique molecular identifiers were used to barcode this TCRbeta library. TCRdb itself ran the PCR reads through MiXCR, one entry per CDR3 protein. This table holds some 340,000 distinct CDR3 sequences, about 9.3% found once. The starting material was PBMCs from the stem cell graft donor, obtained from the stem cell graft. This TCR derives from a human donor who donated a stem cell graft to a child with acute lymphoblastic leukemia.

CDR3 DNA sequence: TGCAGTGCTAGAGTGAGGCTGACAAAAGAGACCCAGTACTTC. Protein product: CSARVRLTKETQYF. This sequence joins TRBV20-1 and TRBJ2-5, with D uncertain. The V gene lost 1 base and the J gene lost 3 bases, with 12 bases spanning the gap. CDR1 is DFQATT and CDR2 is SNEGSKA in the germline V gene (reference sequence). This CDR3 is built from 14 residues.